This TCR beta chain appears in the sequencing data of a study of early T cells in non-severe SARS-CoV-2 infection (dated by TCRdb to the early 2020s). Study-wide context: Because TCR sequencing relied on bulk RNA taken from unsorted whole blood, pairing of alpha and beta chains was not possible.

This was a case-control study nested in a cohort of healthcare workers in London, UK, who had nasopharyngeal swab PCR tests and blood samples taken every week. Healthcare workers were enrolled in the week of the UK lockdown, from 23 to 31 March 2020, and were followed every week for up to roughly 16 weeks. The library was produced with 5' RACE. Sequencing was performed on a NextSeq 500. To correct for sequencing error and PCR bias, the TCR library protocol tagged individual cDNA molecules with unique molecular identifiers. Sequencing covered both TCR alpha and beta chains, and within each sample the abundances of alpha and beta sequences were tightly co-correlated. Processing in the source paper ran as follows. Decombinator V4 was used to annotate the V gene, J gene and CDR3 of the TCR sequences. Expanded TCRs were defined as changing significantly between any two time points under a Poisson model with p below 0.0001. TCR abundances were normalised to the total number of TCRs sequenced in each sample and reported as counts per million. MAIT TCRs were defined by TRAV1-2 paired with TRAJ12, TRAJ20 or TRAJ33, and iNKT TCRs by TRAV10 paired with TRAJ18. VDJdb, accessed 1 November 2021, was searched for CMV, EBV and SARS-CoV-2 annotated TCRs, with TCRs annotated for multiple antigens excluded. TCRdb reprocessing: public reads trimmed at Q25 with fastp, clones called with MiXCR, in-frame beta chains kept. Every entry covers one CDR3 protein and lists the most common genes and DNA from its rows. In this record, the V and J calls reflect TCRdb's handling and not the investigators' own analysis. Recorded for this sample are some 66,000 distinct CDR3 sequences; less than 9.5% of them occurred a single time. The leading ten clones occupy approximately 3% of the sample.

This clonotype showed up just a few times. Its antigen is not yet known. Base qualities are not recorded, but no much larger clone differs from it by a single base. Findings and caveats that apply to the study as a whole: VDJdb matching was skewed toward anti-spike CD8 responses and likely underestimated virus-specific expansions by missing private and CD4 specificities.

Reading from cysteine to phenylalanine, the CDR3 counts 13 amino acids. Of all the DNA, just the CDR3 is kept, 39 bases in frame from base 1. The germline V gene encodes CDR1 KGHDR and CDR2 SFDVKD. Deletion took 1 base off V and 6 bases off J, with a span of 5 bases between the germline ends. Sample: whole blood. This receptor was identified in an adult who was a healthcare worker with PCR-confirmed SARS-CoV-2 infection or an uninfected control (not recorded which). Recombination connected TRBV24-1 to TRBJ2-2; perhaps TRBD1 is the D gene, with 5 bases matching. The DNA is TGTGCCACCAGTGATTTCAGGGCCGGGGAGCTGTTTTTT. The encoded protein is CATSDFRAGELFF.